The 21 T cell receptor beta chains below were found in one sample sequenced in a study of shared clonotypes between healthy human individuals. The repertoire was sequenced with immunoSEQ multiplex PCR; TCRdb's copy has only in-frame clones and lacks some. The sample includes 980,000 or so clones, less than 85% of them seen just once. The sample taken for sequencing was memory CD4+ T cells sorted from blood. The subset was: CD45RA-negative fraction. All receptors come from a man aged 18 to 29 in good health.

Worth noting for this clone: At the DNA level, this CDR3 is encoded by other sequences in the same sample as well. The V gene is TRBV5-5, the J gene TRBJ1-1, with 8 bases aligning to TRBD1. The CDR3 extends over 14 amino acids. Germline V gives CDR1 SGHKS, CDR2 YYEKEE (reference sequence). The V gene end was trimmed by 0 bases and the J gene end by 5 bases; junction bases not matched to a gene: 3. The chain's CDR3 is CASSLGTGPTEAFF. CDR3 nucleotides: TGTGCCAGCAGCTTGGGGACAGGGCCTACTGAAGCTTTCTTT.

In its sample, this clone was seen once. V and J are TRBV9 and TRBJ2-3, with TRBD1 matching 8 bases. Germline CDR1 reads SGDLS; CDR2 reads YYNGEE. J gave up 1 base and V 0 bases, and 4 bases lay outside the gene matches. This CDR3 comprises 16 residues. As DNA, the CDR3 is TGTGCCAGCAGCGTAGCCGGGACAGGACGCACAGATACGCAGTATTTT. Protein: CASSVAGTGRTDTQYF.

The chain carries TRBV7-8 and TRBJ2-7; D unclear. The CDR3 has 14 residues. CDR1 is SGHVS and CDR2 is FQNEAQ in the germline V gene. The ends were cut back, 2 bases at V and 3 bases at J, with 11 bases in the middle. The chain's CDR3 is CASSLQDKIYEQYF. CDR3 nucleotide sequence: TGTGCCAGCAGCTTACAAGACAAGATCTACGAGCAGTACTTC.

The rearrangement links TRBV4-3 to TRBJ2-7; 9 bases are a match to TRBD1. Germline loops: CDR1 LGHNA, CDR2 YSLEER. Unmatched junction bases numbered 5, after V lost 0 bases and J lost 2 bases. The CDR3 extends over 16 amino acids. The CDR3 DNA reads as TGCGCCAGCAGCCAAGACTTGCGACAGGGGGCCTACGAGCAGTACTTC. It codes for CASSQDLRQGAYEQYF.

Only one count was recorded for this clone. The rearrangement joins TRBV2 to TRBJ1-2; D not resolved. The CDR3 covers 13 residues. Germline loops: CDR1 SNHLY, CDR2 FYNNEI. V was trimmed by 5 bases and J by 7 bases, leaving 14 bases between them. CDR3 sequence (DNA): TGTGCCAGCAGTTCCACAGACACTCCTGGCTACACCTTC. Residues: CASSSTDTPGYTF.

V gene TRBV27 combines with J gene TRBJ2-3, with a weak D call TRBD2 (6 bases). Looked up from germline, CDR1 is MNHEY and CDR2 is SMNVEV (reference sequence). There are 17 residues in the CDR3. V lost 4 bases to trimming and J lost 4 bases, with 21 bases between them. CDR3 sequence: CASSSRGLLGRADTQYF. The CDR3 coding sequence is TGTGCCAGCAGTTCCCGGGGGTTACTAGGACGCGCAGATACGCAGTATTTT.

This chain joins TRBV5-1 and TRBJ2-7, with 11 bases that match TRBD2. The CDR3 runs to 16 residues. With V trimmed by 3 bases and J by 5 bases, 10 bases remained unmatched. Germline loops: CDR1 SGHRS, CDR2 YFSETQ. CDR3 nucleotide sequence: TGCGCCAGCAGCTATACAACTAGCGGGAGTAACCACGAGCAGTACTTC. Its translation is CASSYTTSGSNHEQYF.

The chain links TRBV6-5 to TRBJ2-4; TRBD2 might be the D (7 bases). The CDR3 is 15 amino acids. V lost 6 bases, J lost 3 bases, and 15 bases lay in between. Germline CDR1 MNHEY, CDR2 SVGAGI. CDR3 in amino acids: CASSPRGGDKNIQYF. For the CDR3, the DNA is TGTGCCAGCAGCCCGAGGGGGGGGGACAAAAACATTCAGTACTTC.

The genes are TRBV5-1 and TRBJ2-4, with TRBD1 as a possible D gene (5 bases). Trimming removed 0 bases from V and 4 bases from J, with 8 bases in between. Germline lookup yields CDR1 SGHRS and CDR2 YFSETQ. This CDR3 has 14 amino acids. The chain's CDR3 is CASSLEYRKNIQYF. CDR3 nucleotides: TGCGCCAGCAGCTTGGAGTACAGGAAAAACATTCAGTACTTC.

The V call is TRBV5-4, the J call TRBJ2-3; 8 bases match TRBD2. Germline V gives CDR1 SGHNT, CDR2 YYREEE (reference sequence). CDR3 size: 17 residues. The junction had 17 bases not matched to a gene; V was cut back by 9 bases and J by 2 bases. The CDR3 is CATKRPGGGPSTDTQYF. DNA for the CDR3: TGTGCCACCAAGCGGCCGGGCGGGGGGCCCTCCACAGATACGCAGTATTTT.

This clone was seen a handful of times. The chain links TRBV18 to TRBJ2-7; 9 bases match TRBD1. From germline, CDR1 is KGHSH and CDR2 LQKENI. This CDR3 has 14 amino acids. V was pared by 3 bases and J by 5 bases, with 5 bases of the junction left unmatched. The CDR3 reads CASSPGGQGNEQYF. The CDR3 bases are TGTGCCAGCTCACCGGGCGGACAGGGGAACGAGCAGTACTTC.

A note on this clone: A much larger clone lies one base from this, so it may be a read error. Other DNA sequences within the sample encode an identical CDR3. The gene calls are TRBV5-1 and TRBJ2-2, with 8 bases identical to TRBD1. In germline, CDR1 is SGHRS, CDR2 YFSETQ. This CDR3 spans 15 amino acids. Trimming took 3 bases from V and 2 from J; bases not matched to a gene: 3. The CDR3 region has the DNA TGCGCCAGCAGCTGGGACAGGCCAAACACCGGGGAGCTGTTTTTT. This gives the protein CASSWDRPNTGELFF.

The rearrangement uses TRBV6-1 and TRBJ2-1; tentative D call: TRBD1 (6 bases). CDR3 length equals 14 residues. Germline V gene data show CDR1 as MNHNS and CDR2 as SASEGT. The ends were cut back, 2 bases at V and 7 bases at J, with 12 bases in the middle. DNA for the CDR3: TGTGCCAGCAGTGAAAGGTTCAGGGGTAATGAGCAGTTCTTC. Translating gives CASSERFRGNEQFF.

This chain joins TRBV6-5 and TRBJ1-1, with 8 bases fitting TRBD1. V shed 5 bases, J shed 5 bases, and the junction held 10 bases outside the gene matches. In germline, CDR1 is MNHEY, CDR2 SVGAGI. This CDR3 contains 15 residues. The CDR3 DNA follows: TGTGCCAGCAGTCACAGGACAGGGTCGTTAACTGAAGCTTTCTTT. Translation gives CASSHRTGSLTEAFF.

The chain couples TRBV2 to TRBJ1-6; 9 nucleotides line up with TRBD1. Germline loops: CDR1 SNHLY, CDR2 FYNNEI. Unmatched junction bases numbered 9, after V lost 5 bases and J lost 10 bases. The CDR3 loop spans 15 amino acids. CDR3 DNA sequence: TGTGCCAGCAGTTCCACGACAGGGGGGAACTCACCCCTCCACTTT. Its protein is CASSSTTGGNSPLHF.

The sample holds a few counts of this clone. CDR3 residues: CASRISGKSGELFF. As DNA, the CDR3 is TGTGCCAGCAGGATTAGCGGGAAGTCCGGGGAGCTGTTTTTT. The J gene is TRBJ2-2, the V gene TRBV7-2; 8 nucleotides align to TRBD2. The CDR3 has 14 amino acids. From germline, CDR1 is SGHTA and CDR2 FQGNSA. The V segment lost 6 bases and the J segment 6 bases; nucleotides outside the gene matches: 6.

This chain uses TRBV5-1 with TRBJ2-2; D remains ambiguous. The germline gives CDR1 SGHRS, CDR2 YFSETQ. V was pared by 4 bases and J by 6 bases, with 19 bases between. The CDR3 runs 16 residues. Here the CDR3 reads CASSVRTSEGSGELFF. The CDR3 DNA reads TGCGCCAGCAGCGTCCGGACGTCTGAAGGTTCCGGGGAGCTGTTTTTT.

This clone was recorded a few times. The genes are TRBV2 and TRBJ1-5; D unclear. The CDR3 consists of 14 residues. Germline V CDR1 and CDR2: SNHLY, FYNNEI. The V gene lost 6 bases and the J gene lost 9 bases, with 18 bases spanning the gap. CDR3 region: CASRPESGMAPQHF. CDR3 coding DNA: TGTGCCAGCAGACCTGAATCTGGGATGGCGCCCCAGCATTTT.

This clone was counted only a few times. The J gene is TRBJ2-7, the V gene TRBV2; 10 bases align to TRBD1. In germline, CDR1 is SNHLY, CDR2 FYNNEI. J lost 6 bases, V lost 3 bases, and 11 bases had no gene match. The CDR3 is made up of 16 amino acids. The CDR3 nucleotides read TGTGCCAGCAGTGACCCGAGGACAGGGGGAGGAGGCGAGCAGTACTTC. Amino acid sequence: CASSDPRTGGGGEQYF.

This sequence joins TRBV30 and TRBJ1-6; D remains ambiguous. The V gene's germline CDR1 is GTSNPN and CDR2 SVGIG (reference sequence). The CDR3 consists of 11 residues. V gave up 3 bases and J gave up 5 bases, with 2 bases separating them. The CDR3 loop reads CAWRDNSPLHF. In nucleotides, the CDR3 is TGTGCCTGGAGGGATAATTCACCCCTCCACTTT. The complete variable domain, with remaining parts taken from reference TRBV30 and TRBJ1-6, reads SQTIHQWPATLVQPVGSPLSLECTVEGTSNPNLYWYRQAAGRGLQLLFYSVGIGQISSEVPQNLSASRPQDRQFILSSKKLLLSDSGFYLCAWRDNSPLHFGNGTRLTVT.

V and J are TRBV27 and TRBJ2-3; 9 bases align to TRBD2. J gave up 6 bases and V 2 bases, and 6 bases lay outside the gene matches. This CDR3 contains 15 residues. Per the germline V gene, CDR1 is MNHEY and CDR2 is SMNVEV (reference sequence). Here the CDR3 reads CASSLRGGRVDTQYF. CDR3 DNA: TGTGCCAGCAGTTTAAGGGGCGGGAGGGTGGATACGCAGTATTTT.